Listed below are T cell receptor beta chains from one sample, sequenced in a study of early T cells in non-severe SARS-CoV-2 infection. TCRdb reprocessed the 5' RACE reads with MiXCR, giving one entry per CDR3 protein. The sample includes under 100,000 distinct CDR3 sequences, 9.5% to 12% of them seen just once. The specimen sequenced was whole blood. The receptors stem from an adult who was a healthcare worker with PCR-confirmed SARS-CoV-2 infection or an uninfected control (not recorded which). Both conserved end residues are trimmed from each CDR3.

TRBJ2-5 | TRBV28 | ASSSLGYPQETQY
TRBJ2-2 | TRBV5-5 | ASSLAGGQGNTGELF
TRBJ1-5 | TRBV18 | ASSLVGQPQH
TRBJ2-5 | TRBV20-1 | SAPKETQY
TRBJ1-4 | TRBV28 | ASSLSPGTGGKLF
TRBJ2-2 | TRBV6-1 | ASSLHPFTGELF
TRBJ1-2 | TRBV3-1 | ASSQDHRGRYGYT
TRBJ1-1 | TRBV29-1 | SVGQVNTEAF
TRBJ2-7 | TRBV10-3 | AISELAGVYEQY
TRBJ2-5 | TRBV5-6 | ASSPWGPETQY
TRBJ1-2 | TRBV2 | ASSEGNSIYGYT
TRBJ2-5 | TRBV20-1 | SARPWGIQETQY
TRBJ1-2 | TRBV2 | ASSEGLGYGYT
TRBJ2-7 | TRBV20-1 | SADDRVSYEQY
TRBJ2-5 | TRBV5-4 | ASSLRPSGGGETQY
TRBJ2-7 | TRBV5-1 | ASSFLPAQSYEQY
TRBJ1-1 | TRBV6-6 | ASSYSYRQRNTEAF
TRBJ1-1 | TRBV9 | ASSAIRDTGRTEAF
TRBJ1-1 | TRBV5-1 | ASKWGTGTMNTEAF
TRBJ1-4 | TRBV7-9 | ASSLVVGQGNEKLF
TRBJ1-5 | TRBV12-3/TRBV12-4 | ASTRKRTGISNQPQH
TRBJ1-1 | TRBV28 | ASDGQTNTEAF
TRBJ2-1 | TRBV9 | ASSVAPGSNEQF
TRBJ2-7 | TRBV7-2 | ASSLGLGGGYEQY
TRBJ1-2 | TRBV29-1 | SVSGTYGYT
TRBJ1-5 | TRBV18 | ASSSLTGTGNQPQH
TRBJ2-2 | TRBV20-1 | SARRGPASTGELF
TRBJ2-3 | TRBV29-1 | SVHPRADTQY
TRBJ1-2 | TRBV29-1 | SDLTGTNANYGYT
TRBJ2-2 | TRBV20-1 | SARRGGRNTEELF
TRBJ2-3 | TRBV9 | ASSPRQTKITDTQY
TRBJ2-2 | TRBV5-1 | ASSQQSTPVTGELF
TRBJ1-5 | TRBV19 | ASSIKGSQH
TRBJ1-3 | TRBV18 | ASSPYPPQGANGNTIY